These T cell receptor beta chains were read from a single sample in a study of regulatory T cells in long-lasting Graves disease. Each CDR3 protein is one row after TCRdb ran MiXCR on the multiplex PCR reads. Of 420,000 or so distinct CDR3 sequences in the sample, roughly 17% were seen once. These data also featured in a second study, about T cells in Graves' hyperthyroidism and ophthalmopathy.

Specimen: peripheral blood mononuclear cells (PBMCs), collected at new diagnosis, from a patient treated with antithyroid drugs. Receptors originate from a woman aged 18-29 years with Graves disease. CDR3s include the opening cysteine and the closing phenylalanine or tryptophan. The order of the fields is D gene, J gene, clone size, CDR3 length, V gene, CDR3 DNA, CDR3 protein. D genes are given only for firm matches. Expanded clones get a size class; other rows say once, few or many, or leave the size out.

. TRBJ1-1 . 16 TRBV12-3/TRBV12-4 TGTGCCAGCAGTTCGGGACAATCCGCGGCGGACACTGAAGCTTTCTTT CASSSGQSAADTEAFF
. TRBJ2-1 . 13 TRBV18 TGTGCCAGCTCAGGGGCGTTGGGCAATGAGCAGTTCTTC CASSGALGNEQFF
TRBD1 TRBJ1-4 . 13 TRBV20-1 TGCAGTGCGACAGGGGGCGGAGGAGAAAAACTGTTTTTT CSATGGGGEKLFF
. TRBJ2-5 . 19 TRBV7-9 TGTGCCAGCAGCGTACAGGACCGGGACCAGGTGGGGTACCAAGAGACCCAGTACTTC CASSVQDRDQVGYQETQYF
TRBD2 TRBJ2-3 many 14 TRBV29-1 TGCAGCGCACCCACTAGCGGTCACACAGATACGCAGTATTTT CSAPTSGHTDTQYF
. TRBJ2-2 many 14 TRBV7-9 TGTGCCAGCAGCCCCTCAGGGAGAACCGGGGAGCTGTTTTTT CASSPSGRTGELFF
. TRBJ1-5 few 11 TRBV28 TGTGCCAGCAGCGCTAATCAGCCCCAGCATTTT CASSANQPQHF
TRBD1 TRBJ1-5 . 16 TRBV7-9 TGTGCCAGCAGCCCCTCGGGACAGGGTGGCAATCAGCCCCAGCATTTT CASSPSGQGGNQPQHF
. TRBJ2-3 . 14 TRBV20-1 TGCAGTGCTAGGGGCGACTTTCACACAGATACGCAGTATTTT CSARGDFHTDTQYF
. TRBJ2-1 many 15 TRBV12-3/TRBV12-4 TGTGCCAGCAGCAGGGGGAGGGGGAGTTACAATGAGCAGTTCTTC CASSRGRGSYNEQFF
. TRBJ2-7 many 14 TRBV3-1 TGTGCCAGCAGCCAAGTGGACGGTACCTACGAGCAGTACTTC CASSQVDGTYEQYF
. TRBJ1-4 . 14 TRBV20-1 TGCAGTGCTGAAGACGGGGACCACGGTGAAAAACTGTTTTTT CSAEDGDHGEKLFF
. TRBJ1-2 . 15 TRBV5-1 TGCGCCAGCAGCAAGAGGGAGGTCAACTCCTATGGCTACACCTTC CASSKREVNSYGYTF
TRBD2 TRBJ2-3 . 14 TRBV27 TGTGCCAGCAGAGGACTAGGTCCCTTGGGGTCCGAGTATTTT CASRGLGPLGSEYF
. TRBJ2-3 . 14 TRBV5-4 TGTGCCAGCAGCCTCCGACAGCCCACAGATACGCAGTATTTT CASSLRQPTDTQYF
. TRBJ2-3 many 12 TRBV20-1 TGCAGTGCTAGACATACAGCAGATACGCAGTATTTT CSARHTADTQYF
. TRBJ2-7 many 13 TRBV5-1 TGTGCCAGCAGCAGGGACGGACCCTACGAGCAGTACTTC CASSRDGPYEQYF
. TRBJ2-2 few 14 TRBV20-1 TGCAGTGCTAGAGTCAGGGGGAACACCGGGGAGCTGTTTTTT CSARVRGNTGELFF
. TRBJ2-7 few 13 TRBV5-6 TGTGCCAGCAGCCCCGGACTTTCCCACGGCCCGTACTTC CASSPGLSHGPYF